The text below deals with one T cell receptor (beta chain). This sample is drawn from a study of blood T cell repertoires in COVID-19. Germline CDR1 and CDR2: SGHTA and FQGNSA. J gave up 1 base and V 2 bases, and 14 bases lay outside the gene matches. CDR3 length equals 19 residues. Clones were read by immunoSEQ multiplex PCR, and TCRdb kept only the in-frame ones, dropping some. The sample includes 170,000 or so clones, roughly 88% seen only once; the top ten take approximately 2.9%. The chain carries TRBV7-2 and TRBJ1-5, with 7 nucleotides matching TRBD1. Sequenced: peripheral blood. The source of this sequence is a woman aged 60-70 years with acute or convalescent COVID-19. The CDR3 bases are TGTGCCAGCAGCTTAAAAGATGCGGCGGGACAGTTAAGCAATCAGCCCCAGCATTTT. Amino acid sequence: CASSLKDAAGQLSNQPQHF. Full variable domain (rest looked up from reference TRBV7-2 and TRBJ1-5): GAGVSQSPSNKVTEKGKDVELRCDPISGHTALYWYRQSLGQGLEFLIYFQGNSAPDKSGLPSDRFSAERTGGSVSTLTIQRTQQEDSAVYLCASSLKDAAGQLSNQPQHFGDGTRLSIL.